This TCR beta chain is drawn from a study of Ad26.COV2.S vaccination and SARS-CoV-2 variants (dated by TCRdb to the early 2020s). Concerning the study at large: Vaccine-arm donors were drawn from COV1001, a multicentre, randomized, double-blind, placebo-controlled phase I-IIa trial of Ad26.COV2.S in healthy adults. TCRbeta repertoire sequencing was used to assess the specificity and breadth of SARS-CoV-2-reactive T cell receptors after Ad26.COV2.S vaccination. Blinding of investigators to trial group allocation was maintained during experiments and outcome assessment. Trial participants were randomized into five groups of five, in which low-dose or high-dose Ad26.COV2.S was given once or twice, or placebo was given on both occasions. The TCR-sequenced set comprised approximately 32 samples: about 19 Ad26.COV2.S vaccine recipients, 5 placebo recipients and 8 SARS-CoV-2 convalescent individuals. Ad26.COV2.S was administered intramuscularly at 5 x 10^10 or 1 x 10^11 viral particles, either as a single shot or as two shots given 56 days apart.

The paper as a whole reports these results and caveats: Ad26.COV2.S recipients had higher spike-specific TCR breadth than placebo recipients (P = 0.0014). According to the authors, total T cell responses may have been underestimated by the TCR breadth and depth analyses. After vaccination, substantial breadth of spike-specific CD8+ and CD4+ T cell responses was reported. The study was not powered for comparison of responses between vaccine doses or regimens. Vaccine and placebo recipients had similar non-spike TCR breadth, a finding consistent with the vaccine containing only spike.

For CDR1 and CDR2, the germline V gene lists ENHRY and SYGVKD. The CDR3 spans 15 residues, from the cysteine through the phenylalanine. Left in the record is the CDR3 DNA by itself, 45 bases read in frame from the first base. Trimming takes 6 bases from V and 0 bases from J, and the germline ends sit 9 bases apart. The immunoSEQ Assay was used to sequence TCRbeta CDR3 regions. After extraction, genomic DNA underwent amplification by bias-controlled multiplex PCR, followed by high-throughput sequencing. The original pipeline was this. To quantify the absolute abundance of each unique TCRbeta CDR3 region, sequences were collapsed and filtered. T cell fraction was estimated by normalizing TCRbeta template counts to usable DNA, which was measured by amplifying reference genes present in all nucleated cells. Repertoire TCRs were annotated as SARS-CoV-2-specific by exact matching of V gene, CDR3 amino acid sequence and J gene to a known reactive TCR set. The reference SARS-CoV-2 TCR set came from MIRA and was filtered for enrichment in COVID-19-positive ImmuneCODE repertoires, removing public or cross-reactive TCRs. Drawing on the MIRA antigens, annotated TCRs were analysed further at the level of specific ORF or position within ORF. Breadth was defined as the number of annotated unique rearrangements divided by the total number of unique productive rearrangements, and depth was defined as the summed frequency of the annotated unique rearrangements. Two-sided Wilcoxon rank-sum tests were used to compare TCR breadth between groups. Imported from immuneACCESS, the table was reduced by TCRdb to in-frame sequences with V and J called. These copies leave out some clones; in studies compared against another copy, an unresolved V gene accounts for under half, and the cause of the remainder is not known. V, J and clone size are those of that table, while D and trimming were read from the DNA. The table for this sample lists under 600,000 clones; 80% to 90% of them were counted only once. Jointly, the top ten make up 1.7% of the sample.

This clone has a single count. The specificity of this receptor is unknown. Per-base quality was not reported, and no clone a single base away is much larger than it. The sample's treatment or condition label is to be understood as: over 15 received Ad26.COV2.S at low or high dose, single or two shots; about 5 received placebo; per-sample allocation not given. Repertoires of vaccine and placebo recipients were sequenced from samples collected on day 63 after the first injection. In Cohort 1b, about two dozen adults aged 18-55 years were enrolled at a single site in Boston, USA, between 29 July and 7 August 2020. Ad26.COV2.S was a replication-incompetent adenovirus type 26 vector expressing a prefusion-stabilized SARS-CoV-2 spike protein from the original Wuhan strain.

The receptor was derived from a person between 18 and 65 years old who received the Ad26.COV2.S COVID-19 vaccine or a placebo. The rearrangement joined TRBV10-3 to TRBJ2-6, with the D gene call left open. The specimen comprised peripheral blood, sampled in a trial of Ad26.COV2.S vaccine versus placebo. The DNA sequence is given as TGTGCCATCAGCCCGGGTAGCTCTGGGGCCAACGTCCTGACTTTC. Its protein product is CAISPGSSGANVLTF.